This is a list of T cell receptor beta chains from one sample in a study of T-cell reconstitution after alpha-beta-depleted transplantation in children. TCRdb re-called the PCR reads through MiXCR, storing one row per CDR3 protein. The sample lists about 200,000 distinct CDR3 sequences, 8.4% occurring once. Source: PBMCs, mostly from graft donor cells, taken 360 days after TCRalphabeta/CD19-depleted stem cell transplant. These receptor sequences come from a male patient aged 2 to 9 who had a stem cell transplant for acute myeloid leukemia, so the T cells may come from the graft donor. Each CDR3 is given without its conserved first and last residue. The order of the fields is clone size, D gene, V gene, J gene, CDR3 protein. A D gene is named only where the DNA matches it firmly. Clone size, where shown, is once, few, many, or a class for clones that have expanded.

abundance: .; d_gene: .; v_gene: TRBV5-1; j_gene: TRBJ2-1; CDR3aa: ASSFRGSRPVNNEQF
abundance: .; d_gene: .; v_gene: TRBV12-3/TRBV12-4; j_gene: TRBJ2-2; CDR3aa: ASSLSHTGELF
abundance: .; d_gene: .; v_gene: TRBV20-1; j_gene: TRBJ2-1; CDR3aa: SARMRGGVSYNEQF
abundance: few; d_gene: .; v_gene: TRBV7-9; j_gene: TRBJ1-1; CDR3aa: ASSLSRGVMNTEAF
abundance: many; d_gene: TRBD2; v_gene: TRBV5-1; j_gene: TRBJ2-5; CDR3aa: ASSLEAGGLQETQY
abundance: few; d_gene: .; v_gene: TRBV4-1; j_gene: TRBJ2-5; CDR3aa: ASSQEMETQY
abundance: .; d_gene: TRBD2; v_gene: TRBV5-1; j_gene: TRBJ2-1; CDR3aa: ASSLDSGGGFYNEQF
abundance: few; d_gene: .; v_gene: TRBV12-3/TRBV12-4; j_gene: TRBJ1-1; CDR3aa: ASSTTGYGTEAF
abundance: .; d_gene: TRBD2; v_gene: TRBV12-3/TRBV12-4; j_gene: TRBJ2-3; CDR3aa: ASTRLAGDVDTQY
abundance: .; d_gene: .; v_gene: TRBV20-1; j_gene: TRBJ1-5; CDR3aa: SAREQYSNQPQH
abundance: .; d_gene: TRBD2; v_gene: TRBV15; j_gene: TRBJ2-3; CDR3aa: ATSRHKAGRTDTQY
abundance: .; d_gene: TRBD1; v_gene: TRBV12-3/TRBV12-4; j_gene: TRBJ2-6; CDR3aa: ASSSGQGILISGANVLT
abundance: few; d_gene: TRBD1; v_gene: TRBV24-1; j_gene: TRBJ2-5; CDR3aa: ATSDLGDRGRETQY
abundance: many; d_gene: .; v_gene: TRBV11-2; j_gene: TRBJ2-7; CDR3aa: ASSPVGGSGFYEQY
abundance: many; d_gene: .; v_gene: TRBV5-1; j_gene: TRBJ2-3; CDR3aa: ASSLRQEGDTQY
abundance: .; d_gene: TRBD1; v_gene: TRBV29-1; j_gene: TRBJ2-7; CDR3aa: SGTGNGYEQY
abundance: many; d_gene: TRBD1; v_gene: TRBV12-3/TRBV12-4; j_gene: TRBJ2-1; CDR3aa: ASSQRDREYNEQF
abundance: .; d_gene: .; v_gene: TRBV12-3/TRBV12-4; j_gene: TRBJ2-5; CDR3aa: ASSNLGEAQETQY
abundance: many; d_gene: .; v_gene: TRBV7-9; j_gene: TRBJ2-3; CDR3aa: ASSHTGSDDTQY
abundance: many; d_gene: .; v_gene: TRBV6-5; j_gene: TRBJ1-3; CDR3aa: ASSLSVFGNTIY
abundance: many; d_gene: TRBD2; v_gene: TRBV6-5; j_gene: TRBJ2-1; CDR3aa: ASSYKTGTSAGNEQF
abundance: .; d_gene: TRBD1; v_gene: TRBV18; j_gene: TRBJ1-4; CDR3aa: ASSSGGFGEKLF
abundance: many; d_gene: .; v_gene: TRBV20-1; j_gene: TRBJ2-1; CDR3aa: SARDPAGGNNEQF
abundance: many; d_gene: .; v_gene: TRBV27; j_gene: TRBJ2-7; CDR3aa: ASMDGRSYEQY
abundance: .; d_gene: TRBD2; v_gene: TRBV20-1; j_gene: TRBJ2-2; CDR3aa: SARDLGLATNTGELF
abundance: few; d_gene: .; v_gene: TRBV15; j_gene: TRBJ1-5; CDR3aa: ATSRGRSNQPQH
abundance: .; d_gene: .; v_gene: TRBV7-6; j_gene: TRBJ1-3; CDR3aa: ASSPIRIDQSSGNTIY
abundance: .; d_gene: .; v_gene: TRBV7-8; j_gene: TRBJ1-4; CDR3aa: ASSSEANEKLF